The sequence of this T cell receptor (beta chain) was determined in a study of tumor-infiltrating lymphocytes in primary liver carcinoma. The authors made TCR beta cDNA from around 500 ng total RNA with a constant-region primer. Slightly modified ARM-PCR, run as three nested multiplex PCR rounds, produced the TCR beta libraries. For approximately 11 cycles apiece, the opening two PCR rounds ran with TRBV1-TRBV30 forward primers and a C-beta reverse primer. TCRdb redid the calling of the multiplex PCR reads with MiXCR, one entry per CDR3 protein. This sample has about 78,000 distinct CDR3 sequences, with about 70% found just once. The CDR3 is 18 amino acids. V lost 0 bases and J lost 2; bases outside the gene matches: 12. Germline CDR1 and CDR2: DFQATT and SNEGSKA (reference sequence). Unsorted bulk tissue of roughly 18-32 mg yielded co-extracted RNA and DNA.

The source is a middle-aged man with primary liver carcinoma and hepatitis B virus infection. The genes are TRBV20-1 and TRBJ2-2; 7 nucleotides line up with TRBD2. Sequenced input: liver tumor tissue from sampling region 4. This sample's subset: tumor region T4, right-lateral pole. The CDR3 protein is CSARDEASGAFNTGELFF. In DNA, the CDR3 is TGCAGTGCTAGAGATGAGGCTAGCGGAGCTTTTAACACCGGGGAGCTGTTTTTT.